This is a list of T cell receptor beta chains from one sample in a study of blood T cell repertoires in COVID-19. Sequencing used immunoSEQ multiplex PCR; TCRdb keeps in-frame clones, though not all of them. The repertoire holds some 130,000 clones, with 65% to 85% as singletons. The sequenced sample was peripheral blood. These receptors all come from an older man with acute or convalescent COVID-19. Each CDR3 is given with its conserved first and last residue. D genes are given only for firm matches. Some rows mark clone size as missing; the rest say once, few, many or name a class of expanded clone.

once TRBJ2-7 TRBV24-1 15 TRBD2 CATSDGGLVDYEQYF TGTGCCACCAGTGATGGGGGACTAGTCGACTACGAGCAGTACTTC
few TRBJ2-7 TRBV30 15 - CAWRPPNRNHYEQYF TGTGCCTGGAGGCCACCGAATAGAAATCATTACGAGCAGTACTTC
- TRBJ1-1 TRBV15 16 - CATSRSRGGLGTEAFF TGTGCCACCAGCAGATCCCGGGGGGGGCTTGGCACTGAAGCTTTCTTT
- TRBJ2-7 TRBV9 14 TRBD1 CASSVAGTGYEQYF TGTGCCAGCAGCGTAGCCGGGACAGGGTACGAGCAGTACTTC
- TRBJ1-2 TRBV6-1 15 TRBD1 CASSESAGGGYGYTF TGTGCCAGCAGTGAATCGGCAGGGGGCGGCTATGGCTACACCTTC
- TRBJ1-3 TRBV5-6 16 - CASSLTVGSSGNTIYF TGTGCCAGCAGCTTGACAGTTGGAAGCTCTGGAAACACCATATATTTT
- TRBJ1-4 TRBV9 15 TRBD1 CASSPGQGGTEKLFF TGTGCCAGCAGCCCGGGACAGGGGGGGACTGAAAAACTGTTTTTT
- TRBJ2-6 TRBV5-4 16 - CASSLGGAAGANVLTF TGTGCCAGCAGCTTAGGGGGGGCGGCTGGGGCCAACGTCCTGACTTTC
- TRBJ1-4 TRBV7-9 13 - CASGVGHNEKLFF TGTGCCTCGGGGGTCGGCCATAATGAAAAACTGTTTTTT
- TRBJ2-7 TRBV7-7 12 - CASSPPYYEQYF TGTGCTAGCAGTCCTCCCTATTACGAGCAGTACTTC